The source of this T cell receptor beta chain is a study of immune heterogeneity within non-small cell lung tumors. Study background: It was found that the tumors were a few squamous cell carcinomas, around 11 non-squamous carcinomas and 1 not otherwise specified. The study's findings and limits: For the most part, the T-cell receptor beta clonotypes present at high frequency were distinct from one individual patient to the next.

A few counts support this clonotype. What it recognizes is unknown. TCR beta CDR3 amplification used multiplex PCR with 32 V and 13 J primers. Each CDR3 protein gets one entry after TCRdb re-called the multiplex PCR reads with MiXCR. This table holds tens of thousands of distinct CDR3 sequences, around a quarter found once. The template for each sample was roughly 650 ng of genomic DNA, which had been extracted from bulk tumor tissue. Surgeons took several biopsies per primary tumor, spaced far apart, during surgery. Untreated, newly diagnosed non-small cell lung cancer patients underwent curative surgery. Every donor was a newly diagnosed non-small cell lung cancer patient having surgery with curative intent. The ends lost 4 bases at V and 7 bases at J; junction bases unmatched: 7. From germline, CDR1 is DFQATT and CDR2 SNEGSKA (reference sequence). There are 14 residues in the CDR3.

The sequence derives from a man between 35 and 55 years old with non-small cell lung cancer. The V gene is TRBV20-1, the J gene TRBJ2-1; 10 bases match TRBD2. Specimen: lung tumor tissue. Written as DNA, the CDR3 is TGCAGTGCTAAATTAGCGGGAGGTAGGAATGAGCAGTTCTTC. Protein sequence: CSAKLAGGRNEQFF.